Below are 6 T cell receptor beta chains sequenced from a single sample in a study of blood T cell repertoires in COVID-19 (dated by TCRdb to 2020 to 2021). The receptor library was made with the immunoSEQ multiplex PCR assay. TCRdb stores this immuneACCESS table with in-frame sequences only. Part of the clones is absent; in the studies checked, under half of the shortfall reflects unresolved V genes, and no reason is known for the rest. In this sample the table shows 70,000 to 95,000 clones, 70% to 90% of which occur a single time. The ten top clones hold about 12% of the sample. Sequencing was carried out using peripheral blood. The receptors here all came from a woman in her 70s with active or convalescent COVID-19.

This CDR3 is CASSSGTEAFF. The DNA for the CDR3 is TGTGCCAGCAGTTCGGGCACTGAAGCTTTCTTT. This chain connects TRBV27 to TRBJ1-1; D gene uncertain. Trimming stripped 4 bases from V and 4 bases from J, with 4 bases between. CDR1 is MNHEY, CDR2 SMNVEV, per germline (reference sequence). The CDR3 runs 11 residues.

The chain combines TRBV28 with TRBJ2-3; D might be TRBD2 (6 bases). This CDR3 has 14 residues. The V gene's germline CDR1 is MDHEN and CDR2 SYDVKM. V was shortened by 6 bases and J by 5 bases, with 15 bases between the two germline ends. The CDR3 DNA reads TGTGCCAGCAGGGAAGGGCGGCGGGAAGATACGCAGTATTTT. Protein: CASREGRREDTQYF. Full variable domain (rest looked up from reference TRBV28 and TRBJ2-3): DVKVTQSSRYLVKRTGEKVFLECVQDMDHENMFWYRQDPGLGLRLIYFSYDVKMKEKGDIPEGYSVSREKKERFSLILESASTNQTSMYLCASREGRREDTQYFGPGTRLTVL.

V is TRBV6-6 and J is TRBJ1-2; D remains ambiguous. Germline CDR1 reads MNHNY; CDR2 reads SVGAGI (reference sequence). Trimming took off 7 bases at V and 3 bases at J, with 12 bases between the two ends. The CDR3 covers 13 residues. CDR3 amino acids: CASILSPYYGYTF. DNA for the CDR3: TGTGCCAGCATATTAAGCCCCTACTATGGCTACACCTTC.

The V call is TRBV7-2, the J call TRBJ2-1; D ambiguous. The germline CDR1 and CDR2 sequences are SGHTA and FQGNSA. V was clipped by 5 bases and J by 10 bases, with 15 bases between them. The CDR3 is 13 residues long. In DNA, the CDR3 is TGTGCCAGCAGCCTATCGACAATGGCCGAGCAGTTCTTC. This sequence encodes CASSLSTMAEQFF.

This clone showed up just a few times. The CDR3 protein is CASSLQEKLFF. CDR3 nucleotides: TGTGCCAGCAGCCTCCAAGAAAAACTGTTTTTT. The V gene is TRBV3-1 (or the pseudogene TRBV3-2), the J gene TRBJ1-4; no reliable D call. The ends were cut back, 4 bases at V and 8 bases at J, with 5 bases in the middle. The CDR3 sequence is 11 residues long. CDR1 and CDR2 (germline): LGHDT, YNNKEL (reference sequence).

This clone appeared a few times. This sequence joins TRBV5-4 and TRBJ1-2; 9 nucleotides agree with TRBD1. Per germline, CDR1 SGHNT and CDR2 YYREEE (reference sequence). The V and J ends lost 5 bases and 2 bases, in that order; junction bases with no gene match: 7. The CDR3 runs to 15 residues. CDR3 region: CASSYPGQGNYGYTF. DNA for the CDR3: TGTGCCAGCAGTTATCCGGGACAGGGAAACTATGGCTACACCTTC.